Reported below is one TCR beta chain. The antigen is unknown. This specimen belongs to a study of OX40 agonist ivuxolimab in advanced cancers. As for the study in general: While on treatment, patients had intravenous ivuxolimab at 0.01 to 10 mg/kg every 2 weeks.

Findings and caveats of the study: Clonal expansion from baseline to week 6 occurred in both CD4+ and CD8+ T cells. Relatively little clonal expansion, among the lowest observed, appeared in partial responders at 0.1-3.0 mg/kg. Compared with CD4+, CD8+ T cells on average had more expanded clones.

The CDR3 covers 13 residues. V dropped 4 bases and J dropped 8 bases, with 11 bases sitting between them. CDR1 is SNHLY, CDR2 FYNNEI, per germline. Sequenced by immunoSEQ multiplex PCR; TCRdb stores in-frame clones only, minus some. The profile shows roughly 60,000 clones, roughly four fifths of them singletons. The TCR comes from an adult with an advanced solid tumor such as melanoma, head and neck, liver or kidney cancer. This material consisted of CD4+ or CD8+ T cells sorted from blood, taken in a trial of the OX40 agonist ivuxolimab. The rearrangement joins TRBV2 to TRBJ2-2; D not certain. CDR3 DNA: TGTGCCAGCAGTGTCGAAGGGATGGGGGAGCTGTTTTTT. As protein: CASSVEGMGELFF.